This TCR beta chain is from a study of beta chain features in type 1 diabetes. This clone has ten or more counts. Sorted CD4+ subsets: naive, central memory, regulatory, stem cell-like memory (CD45RO/CCR7/CD25/CD127/CD95/CD27 panel). The authors reverse transcribed all of the isolated RNA, so sequencing captured expressed TCRB transcripts. The repertoire was sequenced with immunoSEQ multiplex PCR; TCRdb's copy has only in-frame clones and lacks some. There are under 150,000 clones in the sample; about 7.1% occur only once, and roughly 1.5% lies in the top ten. The V gene end was trimmed by 5 bases and the J gene end by 5 bases; junction bases not matched to a gene: 5. This CDR3 spans 14 amino acids. Germline V gene sequence: CDR1 SGHTA, CDR2 FQGTGA.

The receptor was isolated from a woman aged 25-40 years in good health. The V call is TRBV7-3, the J call TRBJ2-5; TRBD1 agrees at 10 bases. Material: central memory CD4+ T cells from blood. The CDR3 region is CASSPGTGVETQYF. In nucleotides, the CDR3 is TGTGCCAGCAGCCCCGGGACAGGGGTGGAGACCCAGTACTTC.